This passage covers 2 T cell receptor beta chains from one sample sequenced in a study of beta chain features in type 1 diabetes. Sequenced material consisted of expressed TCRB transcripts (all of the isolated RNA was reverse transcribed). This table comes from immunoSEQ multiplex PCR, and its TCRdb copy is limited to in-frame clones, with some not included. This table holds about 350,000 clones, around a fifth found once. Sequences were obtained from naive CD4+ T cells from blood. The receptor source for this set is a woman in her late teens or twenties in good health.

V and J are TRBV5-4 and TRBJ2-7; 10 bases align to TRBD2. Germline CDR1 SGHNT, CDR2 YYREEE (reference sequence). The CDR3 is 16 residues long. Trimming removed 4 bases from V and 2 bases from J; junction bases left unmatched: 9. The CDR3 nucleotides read TGTGCCAGCAGCCCGGGCGGACTAGCGGACACCTACGAGCAGTACTTC. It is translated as CASSPGGLADTYEQYF.

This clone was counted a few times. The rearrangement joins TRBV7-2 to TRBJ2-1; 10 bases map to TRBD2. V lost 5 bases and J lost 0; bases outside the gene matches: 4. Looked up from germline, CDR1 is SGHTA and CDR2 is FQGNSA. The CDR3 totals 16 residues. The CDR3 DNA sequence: TGTGCCAGCAGCGACCAGCGGGGGGGCTCCTACAATGAGCAGTTCTTC. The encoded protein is CASSDQRGGSYNEQFF.